This T cell receptor (beta chain) was recorded in a study of T cell changes during pregnancy in multiple sclerosis. V was shortened by 4 bases and J by 1 base, with 5 bases between the two germline ends. This CDR3 region has 12 residues. CDR1 and CDR2 from the germline V gene are MDHEN and SYDVKM. Clones were read by immunoSEQ multiplex PCR, and TCRdb kept only the in-frame ones, dropping some. Of roughly 40,000 clones listed, 92% are singletons. The sequence was collected from a female donor with multiple sclerosis, enrolled in a pregnancy study. The V and J genes are TRBV28 and TRBJ2-7, with D possibly TRBD1 on 5 matching bases. The starting material was CD4+ T cells from peripheral blood mononuclear cells, obtained before pregnancy. The CDR3 bases are TGTGCCAGCAGTTCAGGGTCCTACGAGCAGTACTTC. Translated, it gives CASSSGSYEQYF.